One TCR beta chain is described in this entry. The germline CDR1 and CDR2 sequences are KGHDR and SFDVKD. This CDR3 comprises 14 residues. The data were taken from a study of T cells expressing NK-cell markers. Study-wide background: One of the eight sequenced donors was seronegative, whereas the other seven were HCMV-seropositive.

Each CDR3 protein gets one entry in TCRdb, which reprocessed the 5' RACE reads and gives no DNA. Recorded for this sample: about 180,000 distinct CDR3 sequences. The V and J genes are TRBV24-1 and TRBJ2-3; TCRdb names TRBD2, which stays unverified in the absence of DNA. The TCR originated in a man aged 18 to 69 in good health. The specimen was blood T cells: a sorted CD56 or NKG2C T cell subset, CD4+ or CD8+ T cells, or bulk PBMC T cells (not recorded which). CDR3: CATRAGGDTDTQYF.